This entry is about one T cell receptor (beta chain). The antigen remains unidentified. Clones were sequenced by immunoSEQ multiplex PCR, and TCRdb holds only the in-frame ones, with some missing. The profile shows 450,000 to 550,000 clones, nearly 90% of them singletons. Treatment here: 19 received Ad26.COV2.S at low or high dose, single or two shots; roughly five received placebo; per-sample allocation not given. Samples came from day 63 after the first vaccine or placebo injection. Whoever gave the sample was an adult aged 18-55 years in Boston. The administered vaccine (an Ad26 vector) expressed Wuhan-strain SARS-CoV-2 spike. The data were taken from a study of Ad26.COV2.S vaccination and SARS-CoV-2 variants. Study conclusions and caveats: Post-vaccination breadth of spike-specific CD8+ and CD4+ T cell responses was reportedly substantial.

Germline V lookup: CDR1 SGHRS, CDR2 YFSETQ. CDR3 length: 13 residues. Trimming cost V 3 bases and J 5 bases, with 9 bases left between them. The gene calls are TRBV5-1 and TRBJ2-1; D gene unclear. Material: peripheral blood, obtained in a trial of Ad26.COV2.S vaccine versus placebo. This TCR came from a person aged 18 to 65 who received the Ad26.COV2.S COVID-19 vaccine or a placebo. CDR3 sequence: CASSYVVDNEQFF. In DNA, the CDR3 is TGCGCCAGCAGCTACGTGGTTGACAATGAGCAGTTCTTC.